This TCR beta chain stems from a study of Tregs in tolerant kidney transplant recipients. Study in general: CD4+CD25+CD127- cells came from approximately three-day belatacept mixed lymphocyte reactions, some with approximately five-day graft donor restimulation.

Study-level results: Activated donor B cell expansion appeared to reveal the most relevant donor-specific TCRbeta repertoire.

The V end lost 3 bases, the J end lost 3 bases, and 12 bases lay between the germline ends. Germline V gene data show CDR1 as SGHTA and CDR2 as FQGNSA. This CDR3 spans 14 amino acids. The method was immunoSEQ multiplex PCR; TCRdb's version includes in-frame clones alone and lacks a portion of them. The sample shows 15,000 to 20,000 clones, about two thirds of them seen only once. With respect to this clone: The antigen remains undetermined.

Source material: Tregs from blood cultured with allogeneic cells. This receptor was obtained from a human donor in good health. The chain has TRBV7-2 and TRBJ2-7, with a possible D match to TRBD2 (6 bases). The CDR3 DNA follows: TGTGCCAGCAGCTTGCAGTACGGGGGCTACGAGCAGTACTTC. This translates into CASSLQYGGYEQYF.